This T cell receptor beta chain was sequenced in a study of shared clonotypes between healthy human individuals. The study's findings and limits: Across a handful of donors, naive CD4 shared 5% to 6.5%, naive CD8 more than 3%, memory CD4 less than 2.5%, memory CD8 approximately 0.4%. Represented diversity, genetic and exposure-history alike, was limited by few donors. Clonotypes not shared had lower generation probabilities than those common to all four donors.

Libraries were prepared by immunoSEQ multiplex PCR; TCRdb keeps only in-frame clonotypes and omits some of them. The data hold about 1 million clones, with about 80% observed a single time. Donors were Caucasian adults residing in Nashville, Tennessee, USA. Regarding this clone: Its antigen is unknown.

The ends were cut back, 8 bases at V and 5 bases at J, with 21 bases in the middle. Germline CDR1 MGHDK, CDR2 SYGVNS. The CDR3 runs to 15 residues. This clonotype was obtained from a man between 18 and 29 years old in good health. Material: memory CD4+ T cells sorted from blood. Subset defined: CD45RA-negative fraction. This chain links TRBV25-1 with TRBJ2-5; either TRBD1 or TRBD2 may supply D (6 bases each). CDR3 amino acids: CASSISLGGHETQYF. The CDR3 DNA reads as TGTGCCAGCTCAATCTCGTTGGGGGGACATGAGACCCAGTACTTC.